The present TCR beta chain was sequenced within a study of spatial heterogeneity in lung cancer. Whole-study results and caveats: Expanded intratumoral alpha and beta TCR counts tracked tumor mutation counts.

This clonotype ranks as medium-sized. Its antigen is unidentified. This beta chain was picked up by a library intended for alpha chains and is off target, so its count carries little meaning. TCRdb re-called the 5' RACE reads through MiXCR, storing one row per CDR3 protein. Counted here are about 6,900 distinct CDR3 sequences, about 12% occurring once; the ten biggest clones make up roughly 22%. Sample time point: sample taken at primary tumor resection. The donor population consisted of roughly 70 patients with untreated, early-stage non-small cell lung cancer. The study sequenced unsorted whole RNA from tumor, nontumor lung or frozen PBMC. The sequencing used lung tumor tissue, collected at surgery. This TCR was sampled from a male donor with early-stage non-small cell lung cancer.

The CDR3 is CASSQGWREGTGELFF. DNA of the CDR3: TGTGCCAGCAGCCAAGGGTGGCGGGAGGGGACCGGGGAGCTGTTTTTT. This chain links TRBV4-2 with TRBJ2-2; 9 bases map to TRBD2. The junction had 5 bases not matched to a gene; V was cut back by 1 base and J by 5 bases. Germline CDR1 LGHNA, CDR2 YNFKEQ. The CDR3 contains 16 residues.